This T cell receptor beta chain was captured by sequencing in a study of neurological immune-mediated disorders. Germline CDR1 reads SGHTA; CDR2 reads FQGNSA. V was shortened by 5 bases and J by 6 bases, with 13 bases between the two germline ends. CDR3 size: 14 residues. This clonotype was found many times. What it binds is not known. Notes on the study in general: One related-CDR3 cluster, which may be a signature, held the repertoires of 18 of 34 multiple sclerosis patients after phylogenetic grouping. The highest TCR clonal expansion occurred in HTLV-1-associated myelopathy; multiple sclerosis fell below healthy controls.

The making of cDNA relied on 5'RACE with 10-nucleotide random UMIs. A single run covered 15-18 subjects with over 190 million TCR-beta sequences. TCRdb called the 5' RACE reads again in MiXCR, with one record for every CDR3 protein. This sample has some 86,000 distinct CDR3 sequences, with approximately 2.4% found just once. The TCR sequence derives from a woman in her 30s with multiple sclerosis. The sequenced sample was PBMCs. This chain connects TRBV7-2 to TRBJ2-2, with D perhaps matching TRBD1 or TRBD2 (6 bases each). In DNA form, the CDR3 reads TGTGCCAGCAGCCGGGGGTGGGGGCCCGGGGAGCTGTTTTTT. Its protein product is CASSRGWGPGELFF.